This passage covers 27 T cell receptor beta chains from one sample sequenced in a study of beta chain features in type 1 diabetes. The sequenced template was cDNA made from the entire isolated RNA. Generated by immunoSEQ multiplex PCR, the TCRdb table keeps only in-frame clones and is missing some. The repertoire holds almost 350,000 clones, with 6.5% to 10% as singletons. The material sequenced was central memory CD4+ T cells from blood. Source of these receptors: a woman aged 18-35 years in good health.

V is TRBV10-2 and J is TRBJ1-4; 9 bases map to TRBD1. The V segment lost 5 bases and the J segment 7 bases; nucleotides outside the gene matches: 5. Germline values: CDR1 WSHSY, CDR2 SAAADI. The CDR3 spans 14 residues. The CDR3 nucleotides are TGCGCCAGCAGTAACAGGGGGCGGACTGAAAAACTGTTTTTT. Residues: CASSNRGRTEKLFF.

The gene calls are TRBV7-2 and TRBJ2-5; 11 bases fit TRBD2. Germline-derived CDR1 and CDR2 are SGHTA and FQGNSA. V gave up 7 bases and J gave up 4 bases; unmatched junction bases: 17. This CDR3 has 18 amino acids. The CDR3 loop reads CASTGGRLAGGVGETQYF. CDR3 sequence (DNA): TGTGCCAGCACCGGAGGTCGGCTAGCGGGAGGCGTGGGAGAGACCCAGTACTTC.

The gene calls are TRBV11-3 and TRBJ2-1, with D perhaps given as TRBD1 or TRBD2 (6 bases each). The CDR3 covers 14 residues. Trimming left V 4 bases short and J 10 bases short, with 17 bases between. The germline gives CDR1 SGHNT, CDR2 YENEEA. This chain's CDR3 is CASSSRGESSEQFF. The CDR3 DNA reads TGTGCCAGCAGCTCTAGGGGGGAGTCCTCCGAGCAGTTCTTC.

This clone showed up many times. The V call is TRBV10-3, the J call TRBJ2-7; the D is unclear. The CDR3 spans 14 residues. CDR1 ENHRY and CDR2 SYGVKD come from the germline V gene. Between the trimmed V and J ends, which lost 6 bases and 4 bases, there was a span of 16 bases. The DNA of the CDR3 is TGTGCCATCAGCCTAGATTCAGATCGATACGAGCAGTACTTC. It specifies CAISLDSDRYEQYF.

CDR3 loop: CASTGLAGGEQYF. CDR3 nucleotides: TGTGCCAGCACGGGACTAGCCGGGGGCGAGCAGTACTTC. The genes are TRBV6-5 and TRBJ2-7; 9 nucleotides agree with TRBD2. CDR3 length: 13 residues. Germline V gives CDR1 MNHEY, CDR2 SVGAGI. V lost 7 bases and J lost 6; bases outside the gene matches: 7.

The chain links TRBV7-2 to TRBJ1-1; unclear D gene. Germline CDR1 reads SGHTA; CDR2 reads FQGNSA. There are 13 residues in the CDR3. Deletions cut 1 base from V and 11 bases from J, with 14 bases between. In DNA form, the CDR3 reads TGTGCCAGCAGCTTAGTGGAGGGAGATAGGGCTTTCTTT. Protein: CASSLVEGDRAFF. Variable domain in full (rest from reference TRBV7-2 and TRBJ1-1): GAGVSQSPSNKVTEKGKDVELRCDPISGHTALYWYRQSLGQGLEFLIYFQGNSAPDKSGLPSDRFSAERTGGSVSTLTIQRTQQEDSAVYLCASSLVEGDRAFFGQGTRLTVV.

This clone was counted between two and nine times. This rearrangement joins TRBV7-9 to TRBJ1-4; the match to TRBD1 covers 9 bases. CDR3 length: 14 amino acids. V lost 3 bases and J lost 7; bases outside the gene matches: 3. CDR1 and CDR2 (germline): SEHNR, FQNEAQ (reference sequence). The DNA for the CDR3 is TGTGCCAGCAGCTTCGGGACAGGGATTGAAAAACTGTTTTTT. This encodes CASSFGTGIEKLFF.

The DNA for the CDR3 is TGCGCCAGCAGTGAGACCTCCAGCGGGAGGCTGTTCTTC. This codes for CASSETSSGRLFF. The chain joins TRBV10-1 to TRBJ2-1; the match to TRBD2 covers 9 bases. Looked up from germline, CDR1 is WNHNN and CDR2 is SYGVQD (reference sequence). This CDR3 comprises 13 residues. J was trimmed by 15 bases and V by 2 bases; bases with no gene match: 8.

The table lists this clone with many counts. The chain has TRBV7-2 and TRBJ2-1; D may be TRBD1 or TRBD2 (5 bases each). This CDR3 is built from 14 residues. Germline V gene lookup returns CDR1 SGHTA and CDR2 FQGNSA. Trimming removed 1 base from V and 6 bases from J, with 10 bases in between. CDR3 sequence: CASSLVGTANEQFF. CDR3 bases: TGTGCCAGCAGCTTAGTAGGGACGGCCAATGAGCAGTTCTTC.

The chain has TRBV7-3 and TRBJ2-1; D ambiguous. Trimming cost V 2 bases and J 0 bases, with 8 bases left between them. The CDR3 sequence is 15 residues long. Per germline, CDR1 SGHTA and CDR2 FQGTGA. The CDR3 sequence is CASSLDFSSYNEQFF. DNA for the CDR3: TGTGCCAGCAGCTTAGACTTCAGCTCCTACAATGAGCAGTTCTTC.

There are a few counts of this clone. This chain connects TRBV7-8 to TRBJ2-3; tentative D call: TRBD1 (6 bases). This CDR3 has 16 residues. With 1 base removed from V and 2 bases from J, the gap between germline ends came to 13 bases. Per germline, CDR1 SGHVS and CDR2 FQNEAQ. The CDR3 nucleotides are TGTGCCAGCAGCTTAGTTGGGGGCCGAACCACAGATACGCAGTATTTT. It translates to CASSLVGGRTTDTQYF.

This clone was counted only a few times. V and J are TRBV29-1 and TRBJ1-1; D gene uncertain. Germline lookup yields CDR1 SQVTM and CDR2 ANQGSEA. V was pared by 5 bases and J by 4 bases, with 8 bases between. This CDR3 contains 11 residues. CDR3 nucleotide sequence: TGCAGCGTTCGGTTAGGCACTGAAGCTTTCTTT. Amino acid sequence: CSVRLGTEAFF.

This clone was seen many times. The chain joins TRBV6-6 to TRBJ1-1; 9 positions agree with TRBD1. CDR1 and CDR2 from the germline V gene are MNHNY and SVGAGI (reference sequence). V shed 5 bases, J shed 4 bases, and the junction held 5 bases outside the gene matches. CDR3 length: 14 amino acids. As DNA, the CDR3 is TGTGCCAGCAGTCTGGGACAGGGAGGCACTGAAGCTTTCTTT. Its protein product is CASSLGQGGTEAFF.

This clone appeared a few times. The V and J genes are TRBV28 and TRBJ2-5; no firm D call. Trimming took 3 bases from V and 2 from J, leaving 7 bases between them. CDR1 is MDHEN and CDR2 is SYDVKM in the germline V gene. The CDR3 length is 13 residues. CDR3 sequence reads: CASSLYRQETQYF. CDR3 DNA sequence: TGTGCCAGCAGTTTGTACAGACAAGAGACCCAGTACTTC.

This chain joins TRBV6-5 and TRBJ2-7; 8 bases align to TRBD2. Germline V gives CDR1 MNHEY, CDR2 SVGAGI. After removal of 6 bases from V and 3 bases from J, the junction contained 7 bases not matched to a gene. The CDR3 consists of 14 residues. The CDR3 loop is CASRTGGRSYEQYF. The CDR3 DNA follows: TGTGCCAGCAGGACGGGAGGGCGAAGCTACGAGCAGTACTTC.

The CDR3 reads CASSPDRAPDGYTF. CDR3 coding DNA: TGTGCCAGCAGTCCCGACAGGGCTCCTGACGGCTACACCTTC. The chain combines TRBV2 with TRBJ1-2; 7 nucleotides match TRBD1. Germline lookup yields CDR1 SNHLY and CDR2 FYNNEI. CDR3 length: 14 amino acids. V was clipped by 5 bases and J by 8 bases; unmatched bases: 11.

This clone came up many times. V gene TRBV29-1 combines with J gene TRBJ2-7, with a weak D call TRBD1 (6 bases). Trimming cost V 8 bases and J 7 bases, with 24 bases left between them. Germline-derived CDR1 and CDR2 are SQVTM and ANQGSEA. The CDR3 loop spans 14 amino acids. The CDR3 sequence: CSSQPGHLLREQYF. CDR3 DNA: TGCAGCTCTCAGCCGGGACACCTACTACGGGAGCAGTACTTC.

Many counts were recorded for this clone. This chain connects TRBV15 to TRBJ1-2; D unresolved. Trimming stripped 0 bases from V and 8 bases from J, with 16 bases between. CDR1 is LNHNV, CDR2 YYDKDF, per germline (reference sequence). This CDR3 region has 15 residues. The CDR3 is CATSRDGRREGGYTF. The CDR3 DNA reads TGTGCCACCAGCAGAGATGGGAGGAGGGAGGGCGGCTACACCTTC.

This chain links TRBV6-6 with TRBJ2-7, with 8 positions matching TRBD1. This CDR3 region has 15 residues. J lost 5 bases, V lost 8 bases, and 14 bases had no gene match. Per the germline V gene, CDR1 is MNHNY and CDR2 is SVGAGI (reference sequence). CDR3 protein: CASRSTGTGGNEQYF. Here the CDR3 DNA reads TGTGCCAGCCGGTCCACCGGGACAGGCGGCAACGAGCAGTACTTC.

The chain recombines TRBV7-9 with TRBJ2-5; 9 nucleotides line up with TRBD1. The V gene end was trimmed by 6 bases and the J gene end by 5 bases; junction bases not matched to a gene: 4. The CDR3 has 13 residues. CDR1 and CDR2 (germline): SEHNR, FQNEAQ (reference sequence). CDR3 bases: TGTGCCAGCAGGCCCGGGACAGGGGAGACCCAGTACTTC. Translating gives CASRPGTGETQYF.

The chain combines TRBV27 with TRBJ2-1, with 9 bases aligning to TRBD2. Trimming cost V 5 bases and J 5 bases; bases outside gene matches: 10. The CDR3 totals 16 residues. Germline V CDR1 and CDR2: MNHEY, SMNVEV (reference sequence). DNA for the CDR3: TGTGCCAGCAGTGCTCTTGGAATAGCGGGAGACAATGAGCAGTTCTTC. Amino acid sequence: CASSALGIAGDNEQFF.

This clone occurred many times. The chain has TRBV15 and TRBJ2-1; 8 bases match TRBD2. After removal of 0 bases from V and 8 bases from J, the junction contained 12 bases not matched to a gene. CDR3 size: 17 residues. Germline V gene lookup returns CDR1 LNHNV and CDR2 YYDKDF (reference sequence). The CDR3 sequence: CATSRDPPGGRRDEQFF. The CDR3 DNA is TGTGCCACCAGCAGAGATCCCCCTGGCGGGAGGCGCGATGAGCAGTTCTTC.

The CDR3 region has the DNA TGTGCCAGCAGTGGGTTTTGGCAGGGTAGCTACGAGCAGTACTTC. It codes for CASSGFWQGSYEQYF. This sequence joins TRBV6-5 and TRBJ2-7; D possibly corresponds to TRBD1 (5 bases). CDR3 length: 15 residues. CDR1 and CDR2 from the germline V gene are MNHEY and SVGAGI. The V gene lost 5 bases and the J gene lost 3 bases, with 17 bases spanning the gap.

This clone appeared many times. J is TRBJ1-4 and V is TRBV28, with 8 bases matching TRBD1. CDR3 length: 14 amino acids. Germline assignment: CDR1 MDHEN and CDR2 SYDVKM. V trimming: 2 bases; J trimming: 8 bases; junction bases outside the gene matches: 4. DNA of the CDR3: TGTGCCAGCAGTTTACGCAGGGGGCGCGAAAAACTGTTTTTT. Translated, it gives CASSLRRGREKLFF. Based on the CDR3 plus reference TRBV28 and TRBJ1-4, the full variable domain is DVKVTQSSRYLVKRTGEKVFLECVQDMDHENMFWYRQDPGLGLRLIYFSYDVKMKEKGDIPEGYSVSREKKERFSLILESASTNQTSMYLCASSLRRGREKLFFGSGTQLSVL.

A single count supports this clone. This chain links TRBV19 with TRBJ2-3; no definite D call. V lost 3 bases, J lost 3 bases, and 10 bases lay in between. Germline loops: CDR1 LNHDA, CDR2 SQIVND (reference sequence). The CDR3 runs to 14 residues. CDR3 sequence: CASSIGVWTDTQYF. CDR3 coding DNA: TGTGCCAGTAGTATCGGAGTATGGACAGATACGCAGTATTTT.

This clone was seen only a few times. This chain connects TRBV5-1 to TRBJ2-5; 8 positions agree with TRBD1. CDR1 and CDR2 (germline): SGHRS, YFSETQ. This CDR3 is 14 amino acids long. Losses at the gene ends were 4 bases for V and 4 bases for J; bases not matched to a gene: 6. CDR3 in DNA: TGCGCCAGCAGCACCGGACAGGGTCGAGAGACCCAGTACTTC. This encodes CASSTGQGRETQYF.

The V call is TRBV7-2, the J call TRBJ2-7, with 14 positions matching TRBD2. Trimming cost V 5 bases and J 1 base; bases outside gene matches: 4. This CDR3 has 16 amino acids. In germline, CDR1 is SGHTA, CDR2 FQGNSA. CDR3 protein: CASSLGLAGASYEQYF. Written as DNA, the CDR3 is TGTGCCAGCAGCCTGGGACTAGCGGGAGCTTCCTACGAGCAGTACTTC.